This T cell receptor beta chain was identified during a study of regulatory T cells in long-lasting Graves disease. Construction of TCR beta libraries relied on iRepertoire HTBI primers and on Arm-PCR targeting CDR3 regions. TCRdb ran MiXCR on the multiplex PCR reads and lists one entry per CDR3 protein. The sample yields 400,000 to 500,000 distinct CDR3 sequences, roughly 23% seen once. The time point denotes: persistent/refractory GD, antithyroid drugs over 5 years with positive TRAb. Researchers made the TCR library from RNA that was extracted from PBMCs. Patients with Graves' disease were diagnosed by American Thyroid Association guidelines. This clonotype occurred many times. What it binds is not known. Findings and caveats of the study: TCR diversity was lower in persistent Graves' patients than in newly diagnosed ones.

The CDR3 totals 16 residues. V gave up 4 bases and J gave up 1 base, with 20 bases separating them. From germline, CDR1 is DFQATT and CDR2 SNEGSKA (reference sequence). The rearrangement uses TRBV20-1 and TRBJ2-7; weak D call: TRBD2 (5 bases). This TCR was sampled from a female donor with Graves disease. The sample here was peripheral blood mononuclear cells (PBMCs), taken when the disease was refractory, from a patient treated with antithyroid drugs. For the CDR3, the DNA is TGCAGTGCTATAGGCTCATGGGCGGGTACATCCTACGAGCAGTACTTC. Amino acid sequence: CSAIGSWAGTSYEQYF.